The 10 T cell receptor beta chains in this list originate from one sample, sequenced in a study of Graves' ophthalmopathy and Graves' hyperthyroidism. For repertoire sequencing, the TCR beta CDR3 regions were amplified from RNA transcripts. In the first round, RT-PCR was carried out with HTBI primers, and a multiplex PCR formed the second round. TCRdb ran MiXCR on the multiplex PCR reads and lists one entry per CDR3 protein. Among some 390,000 distinct CDR3 sequences listed, around 20% were seen once. Sequencing was performed on peripheral blood. The receptors were gathered from a woman between 18 and 29 years old with Graves' ophthalmopathy.

The chain combines TRBV2 with TRBJ2-7; D is possibly TRBD2 (6 bases). The CDR3 sequence is 15 residues long. The V end lost 7 bases, the J end lost 0 bases, and 16 bases lay between the germline ends. Germline V lookup: CDR1 SNHLY, CDR2 FYNNEI. The CDR3 region is CASTDGGSGSYEQYF. Here the CDR3 DNA reads TGTGCCAGCACAGACGGGGGATCTGGCTCCTACGAGCAGTACTTC.

This clonotype was counted many times. The V gene is TRBV14, the J gene TRBJ2-4, with unresolved D. Germline values: CDR1 SGHDN, CDR2 FVKESK. Trimming cost V 2 bases and J 0 bases, with 8 bases left between them. This CDR3 is 15 amino acids long. As DNA, the CDR3 is TGTGCCAGCAGCCAATCAGGATTAGCCAAAAACATTCAGTACTTC. The encoded protein is CASSQSGLAKNIQYF.

This clonotype was recorded many times. The chain combines TRBV28 with TRBJ2-7, with 12 nucleotides matching TRBD2. Trimming cost V 7 bases and J 1 base; bases outside gene matches: 2. The length of the CDR3 is 14 residues. CDR1 and CDR2 (germline): MDHEN, SYDVKM. The CDR3 DNA sequence: TGTGCCAGCAAGACTAGCGGGGGTTCCTACGAGCAGTACTTC. This translates into CASKTSGGSYEQYF.

The chain combines TRBV6-5 with TRBJ2-5; D not resolved. The CDR3 runs to 12 residues. The V end was cut by 7 bases, the J end by 9 bases, with 15 bases between. The germline gives CDR1 MNHEY, CDR2 SVGAGI. This CDR3 is CASTTPGSAQYF. The CDR3 DNA sequence: TGTGCCAGCACGACCCCTGGAAGCGCCCAGTACTTC.

The chain has TRBV3-1 and TRBJ2-7; D gene unclear. CDR1 and CDR2 (germline): LGHDT, YNNKEL (reference sequence). V lost 4 bases and J lost 3, with 13 bases in between. CDR3 length: 14 residues. The chain's CDR3 is CASSLEYGDYEQYF. CDR3 nucleotides: TGTGCCAGCAGCCTTGAATATGGGGACTACGAGCAGTACTTC.

This rearrangement joins TRBV29-1 to TRBJ1-1, with D tentatively TRBD1 (6 bases). Germline-derived CDR1 and CDR2 are SQVTM and ANQGSEA. Trimming took 6 bases from V and 6 from J, leaving 11 bases between them. This CDR3 contains 11 residues. The CDR3 bases are TGCAGCGTCGACAGGTCCTCTGAAGCTTTCTTT. Translation: CSVDRSSEAFF.

V and J are TRBV20-1 and TRBJ1-6, with 8 bases that match TRBD1. This CDR3 has 13 residues. The germline CDR1 and CDR2 sequences are DFQATT and SNEGSKA (reference sequence). After removal of 4 bases from V and 10 bases from J, the junction contained 6 bases not matched to a gene. CDR3 sequence reads: CSAKTGDGSPLHF. CDR3 DNA: TGCAGTGCTAAGACAGGGGATGGCTCACCCCTCCACTTT.

This clonotype came up many times. The chain uses TRBV6-2 or TRBV6-3 and TRBJ1-2; the D gene is possibly TRBD1 (5 bases). Germline-derived CDR1 and CDR2 are MNHEY and SVGEGT. V was clipped by 6 bases and J by 3 bases, with 17 bases between them. The CDR3 is 15 residues long. For the CDR3, the DNA is TGTGCCAGCAGGGAAGCAAGGGGCGCCGACTATGGCTACACCTTC. As protein: CASREARGADYGYTF.

This clonotype was recorded many times. This chain connects TRBV3-1 to TRBJ2-7; 9 nucleotides match TRBD1. Germline V gives CDR1 LGHDT, CDR2 YNNKEL (reference sequence). CDR3 length: 14 residues. With 3 bases clipped from V and 2 bases from J, the junction kept 2 bases outside the gene matches. CDR3 nucleotide sequence: TGTGCCAGCAGCCACGGACAGGGGCCCTACGAGCAGTACTTC. Translation: CASSHGQGPYEQYF.

This clonotype showed up many times. The CDR3: CATSRDSGRSQAFF. DNA for the CDR3: TGTGCCACCAGCAGAGATTCGGGCAGGTCGCAAGCTTTCTTT. V is TRBV15 and J is TRBJ1-1; unclear D gene. The CDR3 has 14 residues. The V gene's germline CDR1 is LNHNV and CDR2 YYDKDF (reference sequence). V shed 0 bases and J shed 9 bases, with 14 bases lying between them.